A single sample is the source of the 15 T cell receptor beta chains below, sequenced in a study of CD8 T cells in Susac syndrome. Random-hexamer reverse transcription was applied to 0.5 to 1 ug RNA. TCRdb called the immunoSEQ multiplex PCR reads again in MiXCR, with one record for every CDR3 protein. This table has around 200,000 distinct CDR3 sequences, about 95% appearing once. The sample consisted of CD4+ T cells from PBMCs. The source of these receptors is a human donor with multiple sclerosis.

J is TRBJ2-4 and V is TRBV15; 9 nucleotides align to TRBD2. Germline-derived CDR1 and CDR2 are LNHNV and YYDKDF (reference sequence). Unmatched junction bases numbered 16, after V lost 3 bases and J lost 1 base. The CDR3 spans 20 residues. CDR3 amino acids: CATSSRPSGVGRSAKNIQYF. CDR3 bases: TGTGCCACCAGCAGTCGCCCTAGCGGGGTGGGGCGGAGCGCCAAAAACATTCAGTACTTC.

CDR3 residues: CSVDRGGTSTDTQYF. CDR3 DNA: TGCAGCGTTGATCGGGGGGGGACTAGCACAGATACGCAGTATTTT. The V gene is TRBV29-1, the J gene TRBJ2-3, with 8 bases matching TRBD2. The CDR3 contains 15 residues. Germline assignment: CDR1 SQVTM and CDR2 ANQGSEA. The trim removed 3 bases at V and 0 bases at J, leaving 5 bases unmatched.

The genes are TRBV9 and TRBJ1-2, with 7 positions matching TRBD1. This CDR3 has 14 residues. Germline V gene data show CDR1 as SGDLS and CDR2 as YYNGEE. The V segment lost 6 bases and the J segment 8 bases; nucleotides outside the gene matches: 13. The CDR3 here is CASTLHETGNGYTF. CDR3 DNA: TGTGCCAGCACCCTCCATGAGACAGGGAACGGCTACACCTTC.

CDR3 in DNA: TGTGCCAGCAGCCTGACAGAAAATCAGCCCCAGCATTTT. This sequence encodes CASSLTENQPQHF. The chain carries TRBV12-3 or TRBV12-4 and TRBJ1-5; a weak D match, TRBD1 (5 bases). Trimming stripped 6 bases from V and 4 bases from J, with 10 bases between. The CDR3 is made up of 13 amino acids.

This clonotype was seen more than once but under ten times. V usage is TRBV12-3 or TRBV12-4 and J usage is TRBJ1-5; D ambiguous. Trimming removed 2 bases at V and 7 bases at J, with 3 bases between. The CDR3 runs 11 residues. CDR3 nucleotide sequence: TGTGCCAGCAGTTTAAGCCAGCCCCAGCATTTT. Translated: CASSLSQPQHF.

The chain is built from TRBV18 and TRBJ2-1; possibly TRBD2 for D (7 bases). Trimming pared 1 base from V and 7 bases from J, leaving 8 bases between. The CDR3 is 13 amino acids. Germline V CDR1 and CDR2: KGHSH, LQKENI. The CDR3 spells CASSPQGGNEQFF. In nucleotides, the CDR3 is TGTGCCAGCTCACCACAGGGGGGGAATGAGCAGTTCTTC.

J is TRBJ1-2 and V is TRBV30; a possible D gene is TRBD1 (5 bases). This CDR3 contains 14 residues. Germline-derived CDR1 and CDR2 are GTSNPN and SVGIG (reference sequence). V was shortened by 2 bases and J by 4 bases, with 14 bases between the two germline ends. The CDR3 region has the DNA TGTGCCTGGAGTCTTGGGGGTTTCCGCTATGGCTACACCTTC. Its protein is CAWSLGGFRYGYTF.

The genes are TRBV5-6 and TRBJ1-2; D remains ambiguous. Trimming shortened V by 4 bases and J by 2 bases, and 9 bases separated the two germline ends. The CDR3 extends over 13 amino acids. CDR1 SGHDT and CDR2 YYEEEE come from the germline V gene. CDR3 bases: TGTGCCAGCAGCGAGAGACGGAACTATGGCTACACCTTC. It translates to CASSERRNYGYTF.

The chain combines TRBV19 with TRBJ2-1; D gene ambiguous. The CDR3 is 12 amino acids. The germline CDR1 and CDR2 sequences are LNHDA and SQIVND (reference sequence). With 5 bases removed from V and 4 bases from J, the gap between germline ends came to 6 bases. Here the CDR3 DNA reads TGTGCCAGTAGTCAGAAGTACAATGAGCAGTTCTTC. It yields the protein CASSQKYNEQFF.

The V and J genes are TRBV20-1 and TRBJ1-2; tentative D call: TRBD1 (5 bases). V was pared by 3 bases and J by 1 base, with 18 bases between. From germline, CDR1 is DFQATT and CDR2 SNEGSKA (reference sequence). The CDR3 is 16 residues long. The CDR3 loop is CSASRLRGKVNYGYTF. The DNA of the CDR3 is TGCAGTGCTAGCCGCCTCCGGGGGAAGGTTAACTATGGCTACACCTTC.

This chain connects TRBV20-1 to TRBJ2-5; 7 nucleotides align to TRBD2. V shed 3 bases and J 5 bases; nucleotides not matched to a gene: 6. The CDR3 loop spans 13 amino acids. The germline gives CDR1 DFQATT, CDR2 SNEGSKA (reference sequence). DNA of the CDR3: TGCAGTGCTAGTGGGGACTACTGGGAGACCCAGTACTTC. This translates into CSASGDYWETQYF.

V gene TRBV27 combines with J gene TRBJ1-1; TRBD1 might be the D (6 bases). V was trimmed by 5 bases and J by 4 bases, leaving 14 bases between them. Germline CDR1 reads MNHEY; CDR2 reads SMNVEV (reference sequence). This CDR3 has 14 residues. The chain's CDR3 is CASSPQGLRTEAFF. Written as DNA, the CDR3 is TGTGCCAGCAGTCCCCAGGGGCTGCGCACTGAAGCTTTCTTT.

The V gene is TRBV24-1, the J gene TRBJ2-3; no firm D call. There are 14 residues in the CDR3. The V gene lost 3 bases and the J gene lost 2 bases, with 8 bases spanning the gap. Germline assignment: CDR1 KGHDR and CDR2 SFDVKD. The CDR3 here is CATSDPLYTDTQYF. DNA for the CDR3: TGTGCCACCAGTGATCCTCTATACACAGATACGCAGTATTTT.

The chain uses TRBV6-6 and TRBJ2-5; TRBD2 matches 7 bases. The CDR3 spans 15 residues. Trimming took 9 bases from V and 1 from J; bases not matched to a gene: 11. The germline V gene encodes CDR1 MNHNY and CDR2 SVGAGI (reference sequence). The CDR3 coding sequence is TGTGCCAGTTCCCTCGCCGCTAGCGGCCAAGAGACCCAGTACTTC. It is translated as CASSLAASGQETQYF.

The chain combines TRBV10-3 with TRBJ1-5; 8 nucleotides align to TRBD1. From germline, CDR1 is ENHRY and CDR2 SYGVKD. This CDR3 contains 14 residues. The V segment lost 6 bases and the J segment 7 bases; nucleotides outside the gene matches: 8. Here the CDR3 reads CAIRDREANQPQHF. The CDR3 nucleotides read TGTGCCATCAGGGACAGGGAGGCAAACCAGCCCCAGCATTTT.